Below are 8 T cell receptor beta chains sequenced from a single sample in a study of T-cell reconstitution after alpha-beta-depleted transplantation in children. Unique molecular identifiers featured in how the TCRbeta library was prepared. Each CDR3 protein gets one entry after TCRdb re-called the PCR reads with MiXCR. Of more than 200,000 distinct CDR3 sequences listed, roughly 23% were seen once; the top ten hold about 2.8%. Sequencing used PBMCs, obtained before TCRalphabeta/CD19-depleted stem cell transplant. These TCRs come from a girl aged 2 to 9 with Fanconi anemia, due to receive a stem cell transplant.

J is TRBJ2-1 and V is TRBV4-3, with D possibly being TRBD2 (6 bases). V was trimmed by 1 base and J by 1 base, leaving 14 bases between them. The CDR3 totals 17 residues. Germline CDR1 reads LGHNA; CDR2 reads YSLEER. CDR3 sequence (DNA): TGCGCCAGCAGCCAAGTACCGGCGGGACGGTCCTACAATGAGCAGTTCTTC. Its protein product is CASSQVPAGRSYNEQFF.

This clonotype was recorded at least ten times. The CDR3 sequence: CSVQKNGRGYEKLFF. The CDR3 region has the DNA TGCAGCGTCCAAAAGAATGGCAGGGGGTATGAAAAACTGTTTTTT. V is TRBV29-1 and J is TRBJ1-4; 7 bases agree with TRBD1. This CDR3 has 15 residues. Germline V gene data show CDR1 as SQVTM and CDR2 as ANQGSEA. After removal of 6 bases from V and 6 bases from J, the junction contained 13 bases not matched to a gene.

V and J are TRBV29-1 and TRBJ1-3; 9 bases match TRBD1. The CDR3 loop spans 14 amino acids. J lost 0 bases, V lost 5 bases, and 2 bases had no gene match. Germline lookup yields CDR1 SQVTM and CDR2 ANQGSEA. CDR3 DNA: TGCAGCGTTATGGGACAGGGCTCTGGAAACACCATATATTTT. Amino acid sequence: CSVMGQGSGNTIYF. The whole variable domain, remainder taken from reference TRBV29-1 and TRBJ1-3, is SAVISQKPSRDICQRGTSLTIQCQVDSQVTMMFWYRQQPGQSLTLIATANQGSEATYESGFVIDKFPISRPNLTFSTLTVSNMSPEDSSIYLCSVMGQGSGNTIYFGEGSWLTVV.

This clonotype was seen repeatedly, ten times or more. V is TRBV12-3 or TRBV12-4 and J is TRBJ2-1; 14 bases agree with TRBD2. The CDR3 has 22 amino acids. The V and J ends lost 0 bases and 3 bases, in that order; junction bases with no gene match: 16. CDR3 in DNA: TGTGCCAGCAGTTTAGCGGAGGGACTAGCGGGAGCGGATCGGACTCTCTACAATGAGCAGTTCTTC. Amino acids: CASSLAEGLAGADRTLYNEQFF.

Only a few counts were recorded for this clonotype. The CDR3 loop reads CASSSRESTDTQYF. CDR3 bases: TGTGCCAGCAGCTCGCGGGAGTCCACAGATACGCAGTATTTT. This chain uses TRBV11-3 with TRBJ2-3, with TRBD2 matching 7 bases. Trimming at V came to 4 bases and at J to 2 bases, leaving 3 bases not matched to a gene. The CDR3 loop spans 14 amino acids. Germline lookup yields CDR1 SGHNT and CDR2 YENEEA.

In its sample, this clonotype was seen a few times. V gene TRBV5-1 combines with J gene TRBJ2-3; D is perhaps TRBD2 (5 bases). The CDR3 extends over 15 amino acids. Trimming cost V 4 bases and J 3 bases, with 15 bases left between them. In germline, CDR1 is SGHRS, CDR2 YFSETQ. CDR3: CASSTAVTGTDTQYF. CDR3 in DNA: TGCGCCAGCAGCACAGCGGTGACTGGGACAGATACGCAGTATTTT.

This clonotype occurred many times. The chain combines TRBV9 with TRBJ1-1; D unresolved. With 3 bases removed from V and 0 bases from J, the gap between germline ends came to 12 bases. Germline CDR1 reads SGDLS; CDR2 reads YYNGEE. CDR3 size: 15 residues. CDR3 amino acids: CASSGGAGLNTEAFF. DNA for the CDR3: TGTGCCAGCAGCGGAGGAGCGGGCCTGAACACTGAAGCTTTCTTT.

The chain joins TRBV29-1 to TRBJ1-2; D not resolved. The V and J ends lost 5 bases and 0 bases respectively, with 7 bases between them. The CDR3 sequence is 12 residues long. In germline, CDR1 is SQVTM, CDR2 ANQGSEA. The CDR3 loop reads CSVTRSNYGYTF. The CDR3 coding sequence is TGCAGCGTTACAAGGTCTAACTATGGCTACACCTTC.